This T cell receptor (beta chain) was found in a study of HIV-infected children after antiretroviral therapy interruption. Study-wide background: Interruption group median age 9.5 years; continuous group about 8 years. Interruption-arm samples span weeks 0, 12, interruption end (24 or 48), and about 3 years post-study. Continuous-treatment samples came from weeks 0, 48 and 150.

A 3' RACE protocol on RNA, with unique molecular identifiers, produced the TCR library. Via MiXCR, TCRdb re-called the 3' RACE reads, giving one row per CDR3 protein. The sample has approximately 96,000 distinct CDR3 sequences, under 8% seen once. Documented treatment: PENTA 11 planned treatment interruption arm or continuous ART arm. Participants had taken at least three-drug ART for at least 24 weeks. In this sample, this clonotype turned up many times. Per germline, CDR1 SGHDN and CDR2 FVKESK. Trimming removed 2 bases at V and 7 bases at J, with 9 bases between. The CDR3 covers 13 residues. The gene calls are TRBV14 and TRBJ1-5; D is unresolved. The origin of this receptor is a pool of human donors with HIV. The sample here was CD45RA+ CD4+ T cells from PBMCs, pooled from several time points, taken from a donor given antiretroviral therapy, either interrupted or continuous. The subset was: naive CD4+ CD45RA+ CD45RO- T cells. The CDR3 DNA reads as TGTGCCAGCAGCCAATCGCCACGGCAGCCCCAGCATTTT. It encodes CASSQSPRQPQHF.